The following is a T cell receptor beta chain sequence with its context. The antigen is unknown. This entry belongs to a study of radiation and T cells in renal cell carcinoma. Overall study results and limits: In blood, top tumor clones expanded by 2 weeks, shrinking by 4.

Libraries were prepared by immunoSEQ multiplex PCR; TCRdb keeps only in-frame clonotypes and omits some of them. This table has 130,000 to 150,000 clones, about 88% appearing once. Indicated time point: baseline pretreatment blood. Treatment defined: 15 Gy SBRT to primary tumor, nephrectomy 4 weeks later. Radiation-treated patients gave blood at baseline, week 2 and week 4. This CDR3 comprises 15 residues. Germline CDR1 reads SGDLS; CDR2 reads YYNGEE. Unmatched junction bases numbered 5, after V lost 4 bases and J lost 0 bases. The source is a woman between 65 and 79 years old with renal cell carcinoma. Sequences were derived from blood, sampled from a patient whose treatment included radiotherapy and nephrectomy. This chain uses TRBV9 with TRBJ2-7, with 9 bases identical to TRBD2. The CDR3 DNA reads TGTGCCAGCAGCCCTCTAGCGGGGCGCTCCTACGAGCAGTACTTC. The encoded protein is CASSPLAGRSYEQYF.